One and the same sample provided the 18 T cell receptor beta chains below, sequenced in a study of blood T cell repertoires in COVID-19. The method was immunoSEQ multiplex PCR; TCRdb's version includes in-frame clones alone and lacks a portion of them. The sample records almost 200,000 clones, just under 85% being singletons. The sequencing sample was made of peripheral blood. Receptors originate from a man aged 60 to 75 with COVID-19, enrolled during active disease.

A single count supports this clone. The rearrangement links TRBV6-5 to TRBJ1-5; 11 bases fit TRBD1. The CDR3 totals 15 residues. The V segment lost 4 bases and the J segment 7 bases; nucleotides outside the gene matches: 6. The V gene's germline CDR1 is MNHEY and CDR2 SVGAGI. The CDR3 spells CASSSGTGGEQPQHF. The CDR3 nucleotides are TGTGCCAGCAGTTCCGGGACAGGGGGTGAACAGCCCCAGCATTTT.

The CDR3 nucleotides read TGTGCCAGCAGTTCCATGACAGGGGTTCGCAATCAGCCCCAGCATTTT. Residues: CASSSMTGVRNQPQHF. This chain connects TRBV6-6 to TRBJ1-5; 8 bases map to TRBD1. Germline CDR1 reads MNHNY; CDR2 reads SVGAGI (reference sequence). V lost 4 bases, J lost 2 bases, and 7 bases stayed unmatched. The CDR3 runs 16 residues.

In its sample, this clone was seen once. The chain couples TRBV7-9 to TRBJ2-2; 7 bases fit TRBD1. CDR1 and CDR2 from the germline V gene are SEHNR and FQNEAQ (reference sequence). J lost 2 bases, V lost 8 bases, and 11 bases had no gene match. This CDR3 is 16 amino acids long. In DNA form, the CDR3 reads TGTGCCAGCCCTTCCTTACAGGGGCTAAACACCGGGGAGCTGTTTTTT. It yields the protein CASPSLQGLNTGELFF.

The genes are TRBV11-2 and TRBJ1-5; D gene ambiguous. This CDR3 has 15 amino acids. Germline loops: CDR1 SGHAT, CDR2 FQNNGV. V was shortened by 1 base and J by 7 bases, with 14 bases between the two germline ends. CDR3 region: CASSLAGVVGQPQHF. In DNA form, the CDR3 reads TGTGCCAGCAGCTTAGCCGGGGTCGTGGGGCAGCCCCAGCATTTT.

This chain's CDR3 is CASSPGNTEAFF. CDR3 nucleotides: TGTGCCAGCTCCCCGGGGAACACTGAAGCTTTCTTT. The rearrangement uses TRBV18 and TRBJ1-1; no definite D call. Germline lookup yields CDR1 KGHSH and CDR2 LQKENI. This CDR3 is built from 12 residues. Trimming took off 6 bases at V and 1 base at J, with 6 bases between the two ends.

The J gene is TRBJ1-1, the V gene TRBV3-1 (or the pseudogene TRBV3-2), with a possible D match to TRBD1 (6 bases). CDR3 size: 13 residues. Germline V CDR1 and CDR2: LGHDT, YNNKEL (reference sequence). Trimming took 6 bases from V and 11 from J, leaving 19 bases between them. Written as DNA, the CDR3 is TGTGCCAGCAGTTCCGGACAGTTTCGGGCGGCTTTCTTT. It yields the protein CASSSGQFRAAFF.

The gene calls are TRBV6-4 and TRBJ2-2; 10 bases fit TRBD1. This CDR3 comprises 17 residues. V lost 6 bases to trimming and J lost 5 bases; unmatched junction nucleotides: 12. The V gene's germline CDR1 is MRHNA and CDR2 SNTAGT. Here the CDR3 reads CASSATGTGAGTGELFF. CDR3 DNA sequence: TGTGCCAGCAGCGCAACCGGGACAGGGGCGGGGACCGGGGAGCTGTTTTTT.

In regard to this clone: Because it lacks the conserved phenylalanine or tryptophan at the end, this CDR3 is likely a read error. V and J are TRBV27 and TRBJ1-2; 9 nucleotides agree with TRBD1. Germline V gives CDR1 MNHEY, CDR2 SMNVEV (reference sequence). V trimming: 5 bases; J trimming: 2 bases; junction bases outside the gene matches: 9. The length of the CDR3 is 16 residues. The CDR3 DNA sequence: TGTGCCAGCAGTCCGGGGACAGGGTTCGCCAACTATGGCTACACCCTC. Amino acids: CASSPGTGFANYGYTL.

V and J are TRBV18 and TRBJ2-1; the D is unclear. Germline assignment: CDR1 KGHSH and CDR2 LQKENI. The V gene lost 0 bases and the J gene lost 5 bases, with 8 bases spanning the gap. The CDR3 has 14 residues. In nucleotides, the CDR3 is TGTGCCAGCTCACCACCGGCCCAAAACAATGAGCAGTTCTTC. Protein product: CASSPPAQNNEQFF. The variable domain in full, completed from reference TRBV18 and TRBJ2-1, reads NAGVMQNPRHLVRRRGQEARLRCSPMKGHSHVYWYRQLPEEGLKFMVYLQKENIIDESGMPKERFSAEFPKEGPSILRIQQVVRGDSAAYFCASSPPAQNNEQFFGPGTRLTVL.

V and J are TRBV7-8 and TRBJ1-6; D is perhaps TRBD1 (5 bases). Germline CDR1 reads SGHVS; CDR2 reads FQNEAQ. The CDR3 is made up of 13 amino acids. Trimming took 3 bases from V and 10 from J, leaving 10 bases between them. The DNA of the CDR3 is TGTGCCAGCAGCTTCGGGCGGGACTCACCCCTCCACTTT. Its protein is CASSFGRDSPLHF.

This clone has just one count. The J gene is TRBJ2-6, the V gene TRBV3-1 (or the pseudogene TRBV3-2); TRBD1 aligns across 8 bases. The CDR3 totals 18 residues. Germline CDR1 is LGHDT and CDR2 is YNNKEL (reference sequence). V trimming: 0 bases; J trimming: 1 base; junction bases outside the gene matches: 5. The CDR3 sequence: CASSQDRDRPSGANVLTF. The CDR3 DNA is TGTGCCAGCAGCCAAGATCGGGACAGGCCGTCTGGGGCCAACGTCCTGACTTTC.

J is TRBJ2-5 and V is TRBV10-3; 8 bases are a match to TRBD2. V lost 4 bases, J lost 3 bases, and 10 bases stayed unmatched. This CDR3 has 16 amino acids. CDR1 is ENHRY and CDR2 is SYGVKD in the germline V gene. The CDR3: CAISVFRGLVEETQYF. The CDR3 DNA follows: TGTGCCATCAGTGTATTTAGGGGACTAGTGGAAGAGACCCAGTACTTC.

The rearrangement links TRBV5-1 to TRBJ1-3; the D gene is possibly TRBD1 (6 bases). The CDR3 has 14 residues. Trimming left V 5 bases short and J 4 bases short, with 13 bases between. The germline CDR1 and CDR2 sequences are SGHRS and YFSETQ. The CDR3 DNA sequence: TGCGCCAGCAGACCCGCAGGGGTAGGAAACACCATATATTTT. It codes for CASRPAGVGNTIYF.

This clone has just one count. CDR3 DNA sequence: TGCGCCAGCAGTGATGGACTAGCGGGACGCTACGAGCAGTACTTC. Translation gives CASSDGLAGRYEQYF. The genes are TRBV10-1 and TRBJ2-7; 12 bases match TRBD2. J lost 3 bases, V lost 3 bases, and 3 bases had no gene match. The germline CDR1 and CDR2 sequences are WNHNN and SYGVQD (reference sequence). The CDR3 totals 15 residues.

The sample holds a few counts of this clone. The gene calls are TRBV2 and TRBJ1-2, with 7 positions matching TRBD1. Looked up from germline, CDR1 is SNHLY and CDR2 is FYNNEI. There are 13 residues in the CDR3. V shed 5 bases, J shed 5 bases, and the junction held 5 bases outside the gene matches. The CDR3: CASSPGTEYGYTF. The CDR3 DNA reads TGTGCCAGCAGTCCTGGGACAGAGTATGGCTACACCTTC.

The J gene is TRBJ1-2, the V gene TRBV30, with D possibly being TRBD1 (5 bases). V was cut by 3 bases and J by 0 bases, with 20 bases left in between. The length of the CDR3 is 17 residues. CDR1 and CDR2 (germline): GTSNPN, SVGIG (reference sequence). The DNA for the CDR3 is TGTGCCTGGAGAGCCCTCAGTAAAAGGGGAACTAACTATGGCTACACCTTC. Encoded protein: CAWRALSKRGTNYGYTF.

The chain carries TRBV2 and TRBJ1-1; D possibly corresponds to TRBD1 (6 bases). The germline V gene encodes CDR1 SNHLY and CDR2 FYNNEI. CDR3 size: 12 residues. Trimming removed 5 bases from V and 8 bases from J, with 12 bases in between. The CDR3 loop reads CASSQEGQEAFF. CDR3 sequence (DNA): TGTGCCAGCAGTCAAGAGGGACAAGAAGCTTTCTTT.

Only one count was recorded for this clone. The chain recombines TRBV18 with TRBJ1-2, with TRBD1 identical over 7 bases. Germline CDR1 and CDR2: KGHSH and LQKENI. V dropped 3 bases and J dropped 7; count of bases not matched to a gene: 2. The CDR3 is made up of 12 amino acids. The CDR3 loop reads CASSPDRAGYTF. The CDR3 DNA follows: TGTGCCAGCTCACCCGACAGGGCTGGCTACACCTTC.